This record covers a single T cell receptor (beta chain). The authors prepared the TCRbeta library with unique molecular identifiers. TCRdb recomputed calls from the PCR reads with MiXCR, one row per CDR3 protein. The repertoire holds just under 350,000 distinct CDR3 sequences, roughly 15% seen once, with around 38% in the top ten. This CDR3 comprises 17 residues. Germline CDR1 reads GTSNPN; CDR2 reads SVGIG (reference sequence). Trimming at V came to 2 bases and at J to 2 bases, leaving 12 bases not matched to a gene. These data are taken from a study of T-cell reconstitution after alpha-beta-depleted transplantation in children.

The sequencing used PBMCs, mostly from graft donor cells, collected 360 days after TCRalphabeta/CD19-depleted stem cell transplant. The source is a male patient between 2 and 15 years old who had a stem cell transplant for acute lymphoblastic leukemia, so the T cells may come from the graft donor. The V gene is TRBV30, the J gene TRBJ2-4, with 7 bases that match TRBD1. CDR3 protein: CAWSRKDRAGTKNIQYF. The DNA of the CDR3 is TGTGCCTGGAGTCGAAAAGACAGGGCCGGGACCAAAAACATTCAGTACTTC.